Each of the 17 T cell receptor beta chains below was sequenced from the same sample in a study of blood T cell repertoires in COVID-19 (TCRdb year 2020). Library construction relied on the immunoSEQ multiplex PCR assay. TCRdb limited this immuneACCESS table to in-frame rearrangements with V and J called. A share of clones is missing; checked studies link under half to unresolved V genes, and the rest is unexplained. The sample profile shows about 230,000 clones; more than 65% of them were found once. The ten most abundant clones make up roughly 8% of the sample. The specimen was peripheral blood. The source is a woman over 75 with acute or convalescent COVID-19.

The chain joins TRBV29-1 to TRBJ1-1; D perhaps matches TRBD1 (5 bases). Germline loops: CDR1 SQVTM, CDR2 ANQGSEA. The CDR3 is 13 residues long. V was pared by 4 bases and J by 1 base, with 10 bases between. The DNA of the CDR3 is TGCAGCGTTGGACGGGGGGGGAACACTGAAGCTTTCTTT. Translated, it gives CSVGRGGNTEAFF.

The CDR3 DNA is TGTGCCAGCAGTTCGACTAGTTACCGGCAGTACTTC. Its translation is CASSSTSYRQYF. The gene calls are TRBV27 and TRBJ2-7, with a tentative D call TRBD2 (6 bases). The CDR3 is 12 amino acids. The V gene's germline CDR1 is MNHEY and CDR2 SMNVEV (reference sequence). Trimming shortened V by 4 bases and J by 9 bases, and 13 bases separated the two germline ends.

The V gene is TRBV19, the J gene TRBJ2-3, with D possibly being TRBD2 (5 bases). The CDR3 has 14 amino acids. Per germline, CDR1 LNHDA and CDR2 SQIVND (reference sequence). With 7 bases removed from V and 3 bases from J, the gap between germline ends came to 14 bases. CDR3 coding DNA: TGTGCCAGTACCGAGGGAGTGTGGACAGATACGCAGTATTTT. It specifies CASTEGVWTDTQYF.

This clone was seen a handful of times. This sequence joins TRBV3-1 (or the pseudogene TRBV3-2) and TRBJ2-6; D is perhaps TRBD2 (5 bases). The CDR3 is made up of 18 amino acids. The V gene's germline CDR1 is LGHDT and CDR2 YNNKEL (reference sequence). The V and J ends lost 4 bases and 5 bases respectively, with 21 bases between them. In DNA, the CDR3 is TGTGCCAGCAGCCCAGAGCAAGAGAGGGCTCTTAGGGCCAACGTCCTGACTTTC. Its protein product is CASSPEQERALRANVLTF.

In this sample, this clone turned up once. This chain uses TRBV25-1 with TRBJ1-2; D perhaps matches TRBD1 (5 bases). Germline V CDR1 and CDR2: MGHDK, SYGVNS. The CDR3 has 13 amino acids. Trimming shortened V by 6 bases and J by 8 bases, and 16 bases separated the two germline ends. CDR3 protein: CASRFGPQGGYTF. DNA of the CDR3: TGTGCCAGCAGATTCGGGCCCCAGGGCGGCTACACCTTC.

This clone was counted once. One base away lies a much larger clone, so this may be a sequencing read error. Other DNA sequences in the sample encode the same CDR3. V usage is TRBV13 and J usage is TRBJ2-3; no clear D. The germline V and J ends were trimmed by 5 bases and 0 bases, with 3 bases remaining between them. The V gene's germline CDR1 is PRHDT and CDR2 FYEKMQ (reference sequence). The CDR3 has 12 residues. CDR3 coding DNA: TGTGCCAGCAGCCCAAGCACAGATACGCAGTATTTT. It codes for CASSPSTDTQYF.

CDR3 bases: TGTGCCAGCAGTTTAGGGGCGGGGGGGAGCACTGAAGCTTTCTTT. Residues: CASSLGAGGSTEAFF. This sequence joins TRBV27 and TRBJ1-1; weak D call: TRBD1 (5 bases). V dropped 2 bases and J dropped 4 bases, with 14 bases sitting between them. Germline V lookup: CDR1 MNHEY, CDR2 SMNVEV (reference sequence). This CDR3 has 15 residues.

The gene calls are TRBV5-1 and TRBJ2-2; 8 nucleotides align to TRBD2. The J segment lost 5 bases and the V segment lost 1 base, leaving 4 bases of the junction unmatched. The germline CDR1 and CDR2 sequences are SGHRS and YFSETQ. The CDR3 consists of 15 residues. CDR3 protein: CASSLYLAGTGELFF. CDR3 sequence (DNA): TGCGCCAGCAGCTTGTACTTAGCGGGGACCGGGGAGCTGTTTTTT.

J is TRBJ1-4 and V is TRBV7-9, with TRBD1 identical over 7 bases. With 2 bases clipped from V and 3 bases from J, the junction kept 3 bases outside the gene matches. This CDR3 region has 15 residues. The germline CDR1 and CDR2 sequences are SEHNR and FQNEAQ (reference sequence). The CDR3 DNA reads TGTGCCAGCAGCTTAACAGGGGAACCTAATGAAAAACTGTTTTTT. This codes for CASSLTGEPNEKLFF.

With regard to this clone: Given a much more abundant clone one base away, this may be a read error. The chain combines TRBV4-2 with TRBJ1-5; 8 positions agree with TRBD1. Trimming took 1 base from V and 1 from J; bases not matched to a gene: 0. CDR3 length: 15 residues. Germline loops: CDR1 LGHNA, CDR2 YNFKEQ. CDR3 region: CASSQGTGSNQPQHF. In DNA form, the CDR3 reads TGTGCCAGCAGCCAAGGGACAGGGAGCAATCAGCCCCAGCATTTT.

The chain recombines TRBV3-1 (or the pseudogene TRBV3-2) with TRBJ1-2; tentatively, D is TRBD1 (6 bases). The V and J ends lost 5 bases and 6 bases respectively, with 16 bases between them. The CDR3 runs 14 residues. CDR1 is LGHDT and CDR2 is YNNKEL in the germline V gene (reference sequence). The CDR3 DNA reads TGTGCCAGCAGCAGCGGACAGACCTGGGATGGCTACACCTTC. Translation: CASSSGQTWDGYTF.

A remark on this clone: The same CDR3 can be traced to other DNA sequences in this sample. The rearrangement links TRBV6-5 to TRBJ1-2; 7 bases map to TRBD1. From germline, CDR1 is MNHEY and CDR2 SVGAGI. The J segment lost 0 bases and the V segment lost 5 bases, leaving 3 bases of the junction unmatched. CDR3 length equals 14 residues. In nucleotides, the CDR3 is TGTGCCAGCAGTCGGGACAGAGCTAACTATGGCTACACCTTC. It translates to CASSRDRANYGYTF.

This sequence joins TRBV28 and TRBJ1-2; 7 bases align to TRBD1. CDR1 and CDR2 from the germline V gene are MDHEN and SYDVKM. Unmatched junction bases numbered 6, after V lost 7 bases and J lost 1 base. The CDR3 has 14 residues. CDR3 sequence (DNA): TGTGCCAGCAAAAGACAGGGCTTTAACTATGGCTACACCTTC. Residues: CASKRQGFNYGYTF.

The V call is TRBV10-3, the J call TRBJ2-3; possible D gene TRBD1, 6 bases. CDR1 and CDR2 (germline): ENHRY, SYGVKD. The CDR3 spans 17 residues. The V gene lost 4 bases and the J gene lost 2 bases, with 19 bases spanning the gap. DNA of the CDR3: TGTGCCATCAGTGGGACCCCCGCAGGGGATAACACAGATACGCAGTATTTT. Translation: CAISGTPAGDNTDTQYF.

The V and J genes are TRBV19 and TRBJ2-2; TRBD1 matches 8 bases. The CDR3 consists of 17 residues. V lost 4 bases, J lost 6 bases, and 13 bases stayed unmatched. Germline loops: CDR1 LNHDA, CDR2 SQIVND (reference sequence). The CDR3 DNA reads TGTGCCAGTAGTAACCTCCAGGGGGCGAGGTTTTCCGGGGAGCTGTTTTTT. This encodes CASSNLQGARFSGELFF.

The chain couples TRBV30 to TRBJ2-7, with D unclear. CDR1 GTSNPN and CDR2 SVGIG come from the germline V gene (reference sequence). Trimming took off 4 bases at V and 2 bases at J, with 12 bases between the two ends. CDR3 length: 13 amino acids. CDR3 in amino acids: CAWTHPNTYEQYF. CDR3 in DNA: TGTGCCTGGACACACCCAAACACCTACGAGCAGTACTTC.

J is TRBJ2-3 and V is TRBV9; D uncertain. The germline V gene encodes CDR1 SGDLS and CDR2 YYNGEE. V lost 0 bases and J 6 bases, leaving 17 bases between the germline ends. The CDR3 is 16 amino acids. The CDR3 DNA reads TGTGCCAGCAGCGTAGGGGCCAACCAGTTCACGGATACGCAGTATTTT. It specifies CASSVGANQFTDTQYF.